This T cell receptor beta chain was documented in a study of T cell responses to AZD1222 COVID-19 vaccine. Germline CDR1 reads MGHDK; CDR2 reads SYGVNS. The CDR3 loop spans 17 amino acids. J gave up 5 bases and V 6 bases, and 13 bases lay outside the gene matches. Sequencing was performed with immunoSEQ multiplex PCR; in TCRdb, only in-frame clones are kept and a portion is missing. The table has roughly 72,000 clones, 85% seen once. This sequence joins TRBV25-1 and TRBJ1-6; 7 nucleotides agree with TRBD1. The origin of this receptor is an adult in good health. The sequencing here drew on peripheral blood, taken on day 0 of AZD1222 vaccination. The chain's CDR3 is CASRGTQGGVDNSPLHF. Written as DNA, the CDR3 is TGTGCCAGCAGAGGGACTCAGGGGGGGGTCGATAATTCACCCCTCCACTTT.